What follows is one T cell receptor beta chain and its context. The data were obtained in a study of neoadjuvant nivolumab and ipilimumab in lung cancer. Repertoires were generated with immunoSEQ multiplex PCR, while TCRdb's copy carries only in-frame clones and drops some. The profile shows approximately 5,000 clones, 91% of them singletons. V lost 0 bases and J 1 base, leaving 17 bases between the germline ends. The germline V gene has CDR1 GTSNPN and CDR2 SVGIG (reference sequence). The length of the CDR3 is 17 residues. V gene TRBV30 combines with J gene TRBJ2-3; D remains unclear. This specimen consisted of blood, obtained after neoadjuvant nivolumab, alone or with ipilimumab, at or shortly before surgery. The origin of this receptor is an adult with non-small cell lung cancer. Some clones in this sample may be carry-over from other donors' samples. CDR3 nucleotide sequence: TGTGCCTGGAGTGTAGATCGATATAACAGTGGCACAGATACGCAGTATTTT. This translates into CAWSVDRYNSGTDTQYF.